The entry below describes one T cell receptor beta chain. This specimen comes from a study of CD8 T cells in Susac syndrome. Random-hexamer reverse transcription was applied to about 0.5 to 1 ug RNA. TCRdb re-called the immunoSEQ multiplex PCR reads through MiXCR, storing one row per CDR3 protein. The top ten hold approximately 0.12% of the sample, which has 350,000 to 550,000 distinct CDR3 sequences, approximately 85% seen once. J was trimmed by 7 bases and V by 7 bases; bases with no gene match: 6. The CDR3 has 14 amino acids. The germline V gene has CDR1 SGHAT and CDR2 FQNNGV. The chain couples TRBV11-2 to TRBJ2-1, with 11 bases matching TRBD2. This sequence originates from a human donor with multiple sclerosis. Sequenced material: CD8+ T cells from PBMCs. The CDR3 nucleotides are TGTGCCAGCACAAAACTAGCGGGGGATAATGAGCAGTTCTTC. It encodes CASTKLAGDNEQFF.